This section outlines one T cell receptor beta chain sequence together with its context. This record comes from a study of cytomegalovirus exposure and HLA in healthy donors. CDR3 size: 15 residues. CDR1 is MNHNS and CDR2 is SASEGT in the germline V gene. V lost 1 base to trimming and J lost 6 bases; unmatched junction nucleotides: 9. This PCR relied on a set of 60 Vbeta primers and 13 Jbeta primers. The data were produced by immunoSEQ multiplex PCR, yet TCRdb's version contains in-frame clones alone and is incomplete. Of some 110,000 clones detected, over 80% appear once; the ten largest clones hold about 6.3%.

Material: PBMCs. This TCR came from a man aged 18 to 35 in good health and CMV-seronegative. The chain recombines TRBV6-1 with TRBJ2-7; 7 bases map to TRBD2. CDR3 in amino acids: CASSEVASGGLEQYF. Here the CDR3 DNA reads TGTGCCAGCAGTGAAGTAGCTAGCGGAGGGCTCGAGCAGTACTTC.